Included here is one T cell receptor beta chain sequence, with context. This clonotype has a single count. Its cognate antigen has yet to be identified. One base away there is no much larger clone; base qualities are not given. A lone read offers only weak evidence. A distance of 9 bases separates the germline ends of V and J, which lose 2 bases and 7 bases respectively. The CDR3 contains 13 residues, cysteine and phenylalanine counted. The CDR3 DNA has 39 bases and is translated from base 1. CDR1 DFQATT and CDR2 SNEGSKA are derived from the germline V gene (reference sequence). The data were obtained in a study of T cell repertoires in cytomegalovirus infection (dated by TCRdb to about 2019). With regard to the full study: Recently identified HLA-C-restricted CMV epitopes, whose presentation resists viral immunomodulation, were targeted by peptide stimulations together with well-studied HLA-B-restricted epitopes. Donor HLA type was relevant to the analysis, because carriage of CMV infection together with the matching HLA type was indicated by public TCR beta signatures. What the authors observed across the whole study: In both this cohort and an independent cohort of 350 or so donors, the cumulative frequency of public TCR beta family members distinguished carriers of CMV infection plus the relevant HLA type. In the ex vivo response, HLA-C-restricted CMV-specific TCR beta clonotypes were dominant, and in two of eight donors the single most frequent clonotype came from this HLA-C-restricted group.

The sample was run on an Illumina HiSeq 1500. The public sequencing data were trimmed at Q25 with fastp and processed into clonotypes with MiXCR by TCRdb, which kept only in-frame beta chains. Each CDR3 protein appears once, grouped with its most common genes and DNA. Recorded for this sample are under 850,000 distinct CDR3 sequences; roughly a third of them occurred a single time. The ten top clones hold over 15% of the sample. This sample's treatment or condition label indicates: in vitro stimulation with specific CMV peptide epitopes to enrich CMV-specific T cells. Sample: cultured PBMCs, taken from culture after CMV antigen stimulation. Recombination linked TRBV20-1 to TRBJ1-6; TRBD1 could be the D gene, as 5 bases match. The sequence was obtained from a human donor in good health (CMV status not recorded). Some clones in this sample may be carry-over from other donors' samples. The nucleotides are TGCAGTGCTAGATCAGGGTGGAATTCACCCCTCCACTTT. This sequence encodes CSARSGWNSPLHF.